What follows describes a single TCR beta chain. This specimen comes from a study of technical replicates of blood from a handful of donors. The assay was immunoSEQ multiplex PCR, and TCRdb's table has in-frame clones only and misses some. The table records 74,000 or so clones, about nine tenths of them present only once. CDR3 length equals 13 residues. CDR1 and CDR2 (germline): SGHNT, YYREEE (reference sequence). V was trimmed by 10 bases and J by 5 bases, leaving 19 bases between them. This chain links TRBV5-4 with TRBJ2-7, with D unclear. Specimen: T cells isolated from PBMCs. The clonotype originates from a human donor in good health. The CDR3 sequence is CAYDSLTPDEQYF. CDR3 in DNA: TGTGCCTACGACTCCTTAACGCCAGACGAGCAGTACTTC.